One and the same sample provided the 10 T cell receptor beta chains below, sequenced in a study of blood T cell repertoires in COVID-19. Some clones are missing from TCRdb's copy, which holds only in-frame ones; the method was immunoSEQ multiplex PCR. The table lists 100,000 to 150,000 clones, around 89% of them singletons, with roughly 18% in the top ten. The specimen sequenced was peripheral blood. The receptors here all came from a man in his fifties with active or convalescent COVID-19.

This sequence joins TRBV3-1 (or the pseudogene TRBV3-2) and TRBJ1-2, with 7 bases matching TRBD1. V dropped 8 bases and J dropped 8; count of bases not matched to a gene: 8. CDR1 is LGHDT, CDR2 YNNKEL, per germline (reference sequence). CDR3 length: 12 residues. The CDR3 DNA is TGTGCCAGCGGACAGGAGTTTGGGGGCTACACCTTC. Protein sequence: CASGQEFGGYTF.

In regard to this clone: Other DNA variants within this sample encode the same CDR3. The chain carries TRBV24-1 and TRBJ2-5; 9 bases map to TRBD1. J was trimmed by 5 bases and V by 4 bases; bases with no gene match: 7. Germline V gene sequence: CDR1 KGHDR, CDR2 SFDVKD. This CDR3 contains 15 residues. This CDR3 reads CATSDLGQGKETQYF. The CDR3 nucleotides are TGTGCCACCAGTGACTTGGGACAGGGAAAGGAGACCCAGTACTTC.

The rearrangement joins TRBV5-3 to TRBJ1-1; no reliable D call. TRBV5-3 belongs to the ORF category, with a function that is uncertain. The V end was cut by 2 bases, the J end by 11 bases, with 22 bases between. The CDR3 length is 15 residues. The CDR3 loop is CARSFSFTDSPEAFF. CDR3 DNA: TGTGCCAGAAGCTTCTCTTTTACCGACTCACCCGAGGCTTTCTTT.

This clone showed up just a few times. The chain is built from TRBV12-5 and TRBJ2-1, with TRBD2 matching 11 bases. Per germline, CDR1 LGHNT and CDR2 FRNRAP. This CDR3 spans 17 amino acids. Unmatched junction bases numbered 8, after V lost 3 bases and J lost 4 bases. The DNA for the CDR3 is TGTGCTAGTGGTTTTCCCGGGGTAGCGGGGGGGTACAATGAGCAGTTCTTC. This gives the protein CASGFPGVAGGYNEQFF.

The genes are TRBV28 and TRBJ1-3; 9 bases are a match to TRBD1. The V and J ends lost 6 bases and 3 bases, in that order; junction bases with no gene match: 15. The CDR3 length is 18 residues. In germline, CDR1 is MDHEN, CDR2 SYDVKM. The CDR3 sequence: CASRGLGQGLFSGNTIYF. CDR3 sequence (DNA): TGTGCCAGCAGGGGGCTGGGACAGGGTCTTTTTAGTGGAAACACCATATATTTT.

The rearrangement links TRBV15 to TRBJ2-2, with TRBD1 identical over 7 bases. V lost 0 bases, J lost 4 bases, and 8 bases stayed unmatched. The length of the CDR3 is 17 residues. CDR1 is LNHNV, CDR2 YYDKDF, per germline (reference sequence). CDR3 in amino acids: CATSRDFADRVTGELFF. For the CDR3, the DNA is TGTGCCACCAGCAGAGATTTCGCAGACAGGGTCACCGGGGAGCTGTTTTTT.

V and J are TRBV9 and TRBJ2-5, with a weak D call TRBD1 (5 bases). V shed 6 bases and J shed 1 base, with 13 bases lying between them. Germline lookup yields CDR1 SGDLS and CDR2 YYNGEE. The CDR3 is 14 residues long. This CDR3 is CASIREQIQETQYF. CDR3 in DNA: TGTGCCAGCATCAGGGAACAAATCCAAGAGACCCAGTACTTC.

This clone has more than one count but fewer than ten. The J gene is TRBJ2-5, the V gene TRBV5-4; possible D gene TRBD2, 6 bases. This CDR3 comprises 14 residues. Germline CDR1 reads SGHNT; CDR2 reads YYREEE (reference sequence). Trimming removed 0 bases at V and 5 bases at J, with 11 bases between. The CDR3 bases are TGTGCCAGCAGCTTGGCGGGAGTGTGGGAGACCCAGTACTTC. Its translation is CASSLAGVWETQYF.

A few counts support this clone. This chain connects TRBV27 to TRBJ1-2; D is undetermined. This CDR3 comprises 13 residues. Trimming left V 8 bases short and J 10 bases short, with 20 bases between. From germline, CDR1 is MNHEY and CDR2 SMNVEV (reference sequence). Written as DNA, the CDR3 is TGTGCCAGCCGGTCCTCGGTAGGAGAGATCTACACCTTC. This encodes CASRSSVGEIYTF.

The gene calls are TRBV2 and TRBJ2-1, with a weak D call TRBD1 (5 bases). Germline V gives CDR1 SNHLY, CDR2 FYNNEI. This CDR3 comprises 13 residues. Between the trimmed V and J ends, which lost 5 bases and 9 bases, there was a span of 14 bases. The CDR3 region is CASSTSRDSEQFF. CDR3 DNA: TGTGCCAGCAGTACCTCACGTGACAGTGAGCAGTTCTTC.